These 30 T cell receptor beta chains were all obtained from the same sample, sequenced in a study of shared clonotypes between healthy human individuals. CD45RO-negative cells were positively selected for CCR7, leaving out terminally differentiated effector memory CD45RA+ cells. Profiled with immunoSEQ multiplex PCR; TCRdb holds only in-frame clones, not every one. The data show millions of clones, approximately 94% seen once. The material sequenced was naive CD8+ T cells sorted from blood. The receptors come from a man between 18 and 35 years old in good health.

The V call is TRBV19, the J call TRBJ2-7; D unresolved. V gave up 1 base and J gave up 6 bases, with 10 bases separating them. The CDR3 consists of 13 residues. CDR1 and CDR2 from the germline V gene are LNHDA and SQIVND (reference sequence). DNA of the CDR3: TGTGCCAGTAGTATAGGGAGTTACGGCGAGCAGTACTTC. Residues: CASSIGSYGEQYF.

This rearrangement joins TRBV4-3 to TRBJ2-1; D is unresolved. This CDR3 comprises 13 residues. V was shortened by 4 bases and J by 2 bases, with 6 bases between the two germline ends. The germline CDR1 and CDR2 sequences are LGHNA and YSLEER. The CDR3 spells CASSLLAYNEQFF. Written as DNA, the CDR3 is TGCGCCAGCAGCCTACTGGCCTACAATGAGCAGTTCTTC.

This clone was recorded once. This chain uses TRBV9 with TRBJ2-4; TRBD1 matches 8 bases. Germline V gives CDR1 SGDLS, CDR2 YYNGEE. The V and J ends lost 3 bases and 6 bases, in that order; junction bases with no gene match: 5. CDR3 length: 14 residues. The CDR3 is CASSAGQGLNIQYF. Here the CDR3 DNA reads TGTGCCAGCAGCGCCGGACAGGGTTTAAACATTCAGTACTTC.

Details on this clone: One end of the junction varies from germline; a read error may be responsible. This sequence joins TRBV7-9 and TRBJ2-2; D might be TRBD2 (6 bases). The CDR3 totals 15 residues. Germline CDR1 is SEHNR and CDR2 is FQNEAQ (reference sequence). In DNA form, the CDR3 reads TGTGCCAGCTGCTTGGACTACGCGGGGACCGGGGAGCTGTTTTTT. Protein sequence: CASCLDYAGTGELFF.

This rearrangement joins TRBV2 to TRBJ2-3, with unresolved D. The V gene's germline CDR1 is SNHLY and CDR2 FYNNEI. CDR3 length: 12 amino acids. The V end lost 7 bases, the J end lost 4 bases, and 9 bases lay between the germline ends. CDR3 region: CASNLNPDTQYF. The DNA for the CDR3 is TGTGCCAGCAACCTGAATCCAGATACGCAGTATTTT.

CDR3: CASSDPVSGNSYEQYF. CDR3 coding DNA: TGTGCCAGTAGTGACCCGGTTAGCGGAAACTCCTACGAGCAGTACTTC. V gene TRBV19 combines with J gene TRBJ2-7; a possible D gene is TRBD2 (6 bases). V lost 5 bases and J 0 bases, leaving 17 bases between the germline ends. Per germline, CDR1 LNHDA and CDR2 SQIVND (reference sequence). CDR3 length equals 16 residues.

This clone was seen a single time. V is TRBV7-9 and J is TRBJ2-1, with 7 nucleotides matching TRBD1. The germline gives CDR1 SEHNR, CDR2 FQNEAQ (reference sequence). V shed 4 bases, J shed 15 bases, and the junction held 12 bases outside the gene matches. This CDR3 spans 13 amino acids. CDR3 coding DNA: TGTGCCAGCAGCTGGGACAGAGGGACGATTCCGTTCTTC. Translated, it gives CASSWDRGTIPFF.

The chain joins TRBV5-1 to TRBJ2-7, with 7 bases that match TRBD2. Germline V CDR1 and CDR2: SGHRS, YFSETQ. The CDR3 sequence is 15 residues long. V lost 0 bases, J lost 4 bases, and 7 bases stayed unmatched. The CDR3 loop reads CASSLAGLAAYEQYF. CDR3 nucleotide sequence: TGCGCCAGCAGCTTGGCCGGGCTAGCGGCGTACGAGCAGTACTTC.

This rearrangement joins TRBV7-9 to TRBJ2-7; TRBD1 is a possible D gene (5 bases). Germline-derived CDR1 and CDR2 are SEHNR and FQNEAQ (reference sequence). Between the trimmed V and J ends, which lost 5 bases and 4 bases, there was a span of 18 bases. The CDR3 is 15 residues long. CDR3 in DNA: TGTGCCAGCAGCCTAAACTCCCTCGACAGTTACGAGCAGTACTTC. This codes for CASSLNSLDSYEQYF. The variable domain in full, completed from reference TRBV7-9 and TRBJ2-7, reads DTGVSQNPRHKITKRGQNVTFRCDPISEHNRLYWYRQTLGQGPEFLTYFQNEAQLEKSRLLSDRFSAERPKGSFSTLEIQRTEQGDSAMYLCASSLNSLDSYEQYFGPGTRLTVT.

The rearrangement links TRBV10-2 to TRBJ1-1; D unclear. V shed 3 bases and J shed 0 bases, with 5 bases lying between them. The germline gives CDR1 WSHSY, CDR2 SAAADI. The CDR3 is made up of 13 amino acids. Written as DNA, the CDR3 is TGCGCCAGCAGTGAAGGAGTGAACACTGAAGCTTTCTTT. This translates into CASSEGVNTEAFF.

This chain joins TRBV6-6 and TRBJ1-3; possible D gene TRBD1, 6 bases. The germline CDR1 and CDR2 sequences are MNHNY and SVGAGI (reference sequence). The V end was cut by 2 bases, the J end by 1 base, with 12 bases between. This CDR3 has 16 amino acids. This chain's CDR3 is CASSYQPQGSGNTIYF. The CDR3 DNA sequence: TGTGCCAGCAGTTACCAACCGCAGGGGTCTGGAAACACCATATATTTT.

The chain links TRBV4-3 to TRBJ2-3, with D possibly TRBD2 on 5 matching bases. The length of the CDR3 is 15 residues. Trimming left V 3 bases short and J 2 bases short, with 12 bases between. Per the germline V gene, CDR1 is LGHNA and CDR2 is YSLEER. CDR3 sequence reads: CASSQDQDSTDTQYF. The CDR3 DNA follows: TGCGCCAGCAGCCAGGACCAGGACTCCACAGATACGCAGTATTTT.

V and J are TRBV11-2 and TRBJ2-7, with D tentatively TRBD2 (5 bases). The V gene's germline CDR1 is SGHAT and CDR2 FQNNGV. Trimming removed 4 bases at V and 3 bases at J, with 7 bases between. This CDR3 region has 12 residues. The DNA for the CDR3 is TGTGCCAGCAGCTACCGGGACTACGAGCAGTACTTC. This codes for CASSYRDYEQYF. The full variable domain, rest sourced from reference TRBV11-2 and TRBJ2-7, is EAGVAQSPRYKIIEKRQSVAFWCNPISGHATLYWYQQILGQGPKLLIQFQNNGVVDDSQLPKDRFSAERLKGVDSTLKIQPAKLEDSAVYLCASSYRDYEQYFGPGTRLTVT.

About this clone itself: The same CDR3 also results from other DNA sequences found in this sample. The rearrangement links TRBV7-6 to TRBJ2-7; 8 bases are a match to TRBD1. The CDR3 has 12 amino acids. Germline-derived CDR1 and CDR2 are SGHVS and FNYEAQ. The ends lost 2 bases at V and 6 bases at J; junction bases unmatched: 0. CDR3 coding DNA: TGTGCCAGCAGCTTACAGGGGGCCGAGCAGTACTTC. This gives the protein CASSLQGAEQYF.

The chain employs TRBV30 and TRBJ2-7, with D possibly being TRBD1 or TRBD2 (5 bases each). The CDR3 loop spans 14 amino acids. Trimming removed 4 bases at V and 5 bases at J, with 18 bases between. Germline V gene sequence: CDR1 GTSNPN, CDR2 SVGIG (reference sequence). This CDR3 reads CAWMGVRQIHEQYF. The CDR3 coding sequence is TGTGCCTGGATGGGGGTACGACAGATCCACGAGCAGTACTTC.

Comments on this clone: The sample has other DNA sequences that encode this CDR3 too. The rearrangement links TRBV5-4 to TRBJ1-5; D is ambiguous. CDR1 SGHNT and CDR2 YYREEE come from the germline V gene (reference sequence). The V and J ends lost 2 bases and 2 bases respectively, with 8 bases between them. The CDR3 is 14 residues long. The CDR3 DNA follows: TGTGCCAGCAGCTTTAAAGGAGGCAATCAGCCCCAGCATTTT. This sequence encodes CASSFKGGNQPQHF.

This sequence joins TRBV6-5 and TRBJ1-1; D gene ambiguous. Trimming took 6 bases from V and 2 from J, leaving 10 bases between them. The CDR3 runs 13 residues. Germline values: CDR1 MNHEY, CDR2 SVGAGI. CDR3 residues: CASSFSVNTEAFF. The CDR3, as DNA: TGTGCCAGCAGCTTCTCGGTAAACACTGAAGCTTTCTTT.

This clone was seen just once. The rearrangement joins TRBV7-9 to TRBJ2-1; TRBD2 matches at 12 bases. V lost 3 bases and J lost 7; bases outside the gene matches: 4. Germline V gives CDR1 SEHNR, CDR2 FQNEAQ (reference sequence). The CDR3 is made up of 15 amino acids. CDR3 sequence (DNA): TGTGCCAGCAGCTTGACGACTAGCGGGAGAAATGAGCAGTTCTTC. This encodes CASSLTTSGRNEQFF.

This chain joins TRBV19 and TRBJ2-7; D might be TRBD1 (6 bases). Trimming removed 3 bases at V and 0 bases at J, with 15 bases between. This CDR3 region has 16 residues. Looked up from germline, CDR1 is LNHDA and CDR2 is SQIVND (reference sequence). CDR3 DNA sequence: TGTGCCAGTAGTATCGATACGGACAGCAGCTCCTACGAGCAGTACTTC. Protein product: CASSIDTDSSSYEQYF.

The chain combines TRBV28 with TRBJ1-3, with D uncertain. There are 12 residues in the CDR3. Germline loops: CDR1 MDHEN, CDR2 SYDVKM. Trimming removed 2 bases at V and 4 bases at J, with 3 bases between. CDR3 coding DNA: TGTGCCAGCAGTTTAACAGGAAACACCATATATTTT. The encoded protein is CASSLTGNTIYF.

This clone was counted a single time. This chain uses TRBV27 with TRBJ1-3; D gene ambiguous. The germline V gene encodes CDR1 MNHEY and CDR2 SMNVEV (reference sequence). The germline V and J ends were trimmed by 7 bases and 0 bases, with 10 bases remaining between them. The CDR3 runs to 14 residues. Here the CDR3 DNA reads TGTGCCAGCAAATCCGGGATCTCTGGAAACACCATATATTTT. Protein product: CASKSGISGNTIYF.

The chain joins TRBV28 to TRBJ1-2, with D possibly matching TRBD1 (6 bases). The CDR3 length is 15 residues. Trimming stripped 8 bases from V and 4 bases from J, with 20 bases between. The germline CDR1 and CDR2 sequences are MDHEN and SYDVKM. CDR3 region: CASGPAGGLLYGYTF. The CDR3 DNA reads as TGTGCCAGCGGACCTGCGGGGGGCCTACTCTATGGCTACACCTTC.

The chain uses TRBV11-2 and TRBJ2-1; D gene unclear. With 1 base removed from V and 6 bases from J, the gap between germline ends came to 7 bases. The CDR3 totals 13 residues. In germline, CDR1 is SGHAT, CDR2 FQNNGV. The CDR3 nucleotides are TGTGCCAGCAGCTTAGCAAGATCCAATGAGCAGTTCTTC. Translation: CASSLARSNEQFF.

This clone has only one observation. The chain uses TRBV15 and TRBJ2-7; D is unresolved. V lost 0 bases and J lost 3, with 15 bases in between. The CDR3 is 16 residues long. CDR1 and CDR2 (germline): LNHNV, YYDKDF (reference sequence). In DNA form, the CDR3 reads TGTGCCACCAGCAGAGATGGAAACACAAAATTCTACGAGCAGTACTTC. Its protein is CATSRDGNTKFYEQYF.

The chain joins TRBV28 to TRBJ1-5; maybe TRBD1 (5 bases). Germline V gene data show CDR1 as MDHEN and CDR2 as SYDVKM. V lost 5 bases and J 5 bases, leaving 13 bases between the germline ends. The CDR3 has 14 amino acids. CDR3 nucleotides: TGTGCCAGCAGTCCGGTTTTAGGGGATCAGCCCCAGCATTTT. Translation: CASSPVLGDQPQHF.

Comments on this clone: The same CDR3 also results from other DNA sequences found in this sample. V and J are TRBV4-3 and TRBJ2-2; D not resolved. The CDR3 spans 14 residues. Germline V gene sequence: CDR1 LGHNA, CDR2 YSLEER. V lost 0 bases to trimming and J lost 5 bases, with 7 bases between them. The CDR3 reads CASSQDVGTGELFF. DNA for the CDR3: TGCGCCAGCAGCCAAGACGTAGGGACCGGGGAGCTGTTTTTT.

The V call is TRBV30, the J call TRBJ2-5; 13 nucleotides agree with TRBD2. This CDR3 comprises 17 residues. Germline V gene data show CDR1 as GTSNPN and CDR2 as SVGIG (reference sequence). Germline trimming cut 4 bases from V and 0 bases from J; bases unmatched to any gene: 8. The CDR3 DNA follows: TGTGCCTGGATATCTCCAGGGACTAGCGGGGACCAAGAGACCCAGTACTTC. It specifies CAWISPGTSGDQETQYF.

The chain uses TRBV4-3 and TRBJ1-4; unclear D gene. The CDR3 covers 16 residues. Germline V lookup: CDR1 LGHNA, CDR2 YSLEER. V was shortened by 0 bases and J by 3 bases, with 11 bases between the two germline ends. For the CDR3, the DNA is TGCGCCAGCAGCCAAGATTTGTATGGGGCTAATGAAAAACTGTTTTTT. Its protein product is CASSQDLYGANEKLFF.

As to this clone: In the same sample, other DNA sequences code for this CDR3. The chain combines TRBV5-1 with TRBJ2-7; D unclear. This CDR3 contains 11 residues. From germline, CDR1 is SGHRS and CDR2 YFSETQ. Between the trimmed V and J ends, which lost 1 base and 6 bases, there was a span of 5 bases. CDR3 nucleotides: TGCGCCAGCAGCTTGTATGGCGAGCAGTACTTC. Encoded protein: CASSLYGEQYF.

V is TRBV6-5 and J is TRBJ2-2; D may be TRBD2 (6 bases). V lost 5 bases and J lost 4, with 14 bases in between. The CDR3 runs to 15 residues. Germline CDR1 is MNHEY and CDR2 is SVGAGI. The CDR3 loop is CASSLTGTGTGELFF. DNA of the CDR3: TGTGCCAGCAGTCTCACCGGGACTGGCACCGGGGAGCTGTTTTTT.